Here is one T cell receptor (beta chain) with its context. No antigen is known for it. TCRdb called the RT-PCR reads again in MiXCR, with one record for every CDR3 protein. The table lists 600,000 to 700,000 distinct CDR3 sequences, around 15% of them singletons. The source of the sample is a study of response to subunit inactivated influenza vaccine. Study-wide points: A suggestion made by the authors is that each seasonal influenza vaccination recruits few new T cells.

The origin of this receptor is a man aged 50-60 years who received an inactivated influenza vaccine. The sample in question was PBMCs from blood, obtained 14 to 15 days before vaccination.

Here the CDR3 reads CASNLGGPYNEQFF. The CDR3 DNA is TGTGCCAGCAACCTAGGTGGCCCCTACAATGAGCAGTTCTTC. The V gene is TRBV27, the J gene TRBJ2-1; D gene unclear. Germline V gene sequence: CDR1 MNHEY, CDR2 SMNVEV (reference sequence). CDR3 size: 14 residues. Trimming cost V 7 bases and J 2 bases, with 12 bases left between them.